This passage covers 5 T cell receptor beta chains from one sample sequenced in a study of shared clonotypes between healthy human individuals. As defined, naive CD8 cells were CD45RO-negative and positively selected for CCR7, with terminally differentiated effector memory CD45RA+ cells excluded. Generated by immunoSEQ multiplex PCR, the TCRdb table keeps only in-frame clones and is missing some. The sample lists millions of clones, approximately 95% occurring once. Sequencing input: naive CD8+ T cells sorted from blood. These receptors were collected from a man aged 18 to 29 in good health.

The rearrangement uses TRBV9 and TRBJ2-3; TRBD2 agrees at 7 bases. V shed 3 bases, J shed 2 bases, and the junction held 0 bases outside the gene matches. CDR3 length: 13 amino acids. Germline values: CDR1 SGDLS, CDR2 YYNGEE. CDR3 loop: CASSGDYTDTQYF. Here the CDR3 DNA reads TGTGCCAGCAGCGGGGACTACACAGATACGCAGTATTTT.

The chain recombines TRBV2 with TRBJ2-3; the D gene is possibly TRBD1 (5 bases). Per germline, CDR1 SNHLY and CDR2 FYNNEI. The CDR3 spans 15 residues. The ends were cut back, 2 bases at V and 6 bases at J, with 15 bases in the middle. The CDR3 region is CASSEIPTVWDTQYF. The CDR3 bases are TGTGCCAGCAGTGAAATCCCGACAGTTTGGGATACGCAGTATTTT.

The rearrangement uses TRBV13 and TRBJ2-2; 7 nucleotides align to TRBD1. With V trimmed by 4 bases and J by 4 bases, 9 bases remained unmatched. The germline CDR1 and CDR2 sequences are PRHDT and FYEKMQ (reference sequence). The CDR3 sequence is 16 residues long. CDR3 in DNA: TGTGCCAGCAGCTCTCCCCGGGACAGTTCCACCGGGGAGCTGTTTTTT. This sequence encodes CASSSPRDSSTGELFF.

This clone appeared a single time. This chain uses TRBV12-5 with TRBJ1-1; maybe TRBD1 (6 bases). The V gene lost 0 bases and the J gene lost 0 bases, with 11 bases spanning the gap. The CDR3 consists of 16 residues. The germline V gene has CDR1 LGHNT and CDR2 FRNRAP. The CDR3 coding sequence is TGTGCTAGTGGTTTGGTAGAGGGACAATTGAACACTGAAGCTTTCTTT. Amino acids: CASGLVEGQLNTEAFF.

J is TRBJ2-7 and V is TRBV29-1; D might be TRBD1 (6 bases). CDR1 is SQVTM and CDR2 is ANQGSEA in the germline V gene. Trimming removed 6 bases from V and 1 base from J, with 16 bases in between. The CDR3 is made up of 14 amino acids. CDR3 residues: CSVEGDGASYEQYF. As DNA, the CDR3 is TGCAGCGTCGAGGGGGACGGGGCGTCCTACGAGCAGTACTTC.